This passage covers 22 T cell receptor beta chains from one sample sequenced in a study of CD8 T cells in Susac syndrome. RNA amounts of about 0.5 to 1 ug underwent reverse transcription with random hexamers. MiXCR was run by TCRdb on the immunoSEQ multiplex PCR reads, yielding one entry per CDR3 protein. Of about 200,000 distinct CDR3 sequences listed, 95% are singletons. The sequencing input was CD4+ T cells from PBMCs. The source of these receptors is a human donor in good health.

The rearrangement links TRBV20-1 to TRBJ2-3, with no clear D. Germline CDR1 DFQATT, CDR2 SNEGSKA (reference sequence). The CDR3 is 12 residues long. Trimming stripped 0 bases from V and 6 bases from J, with 7 bases between. The CDR3 sequence: CSAREVGDTQYF. For the CDR3, the DNA is TGCAGTGCTAGAGAGGTCGGGGATACGCAGTATTTT.

The chain couples TRBV6-6 to TRBJ2-5, with a weak D call TRBD2 (5 bases). Deletions cut 4 bases from V and 2 bases from J, with 11 bases between. CDR1 is MNHNY and CDR2 is SVGAGI in the germline V gene (reference sequence). The CDR3 consists of 14 residues. This chain's CDR3 is CASSWRGLQETQYF. DNA of the CDR3: TGTGCCAGCAGTTGGCGCGGGCTTCAAGAGACCCAGTACTTC.

The genes are TRBV30 and TRBJ2-2; D perhaps matches TRBD1 (5 bases). The CDR3 contains 15 residues. Per the germline V gene, CDR1 is GTSNPN and CDR2 is SVGIG (reference sequence). CDR3 region: CAAAQGPLNTGELFF. The CDR3 DNA sequence: TGTGCTGCGGCTCAGGGTCCCTTGAACACCGGGGAGCTGTTTTTT.

This chain links TRBV30 with TRBJ1-1, with D possibly being TRBD1 (5 bases). V lost 0 bases and J 4 bases, leaving 18 bases between the germline ends. Germline values: CDR1 GTSNPN, CDR2 SVGIG (reference sequence). The CDR3 is 16 residues long. CDR3 coding DNA: TGTGCCTGGAGTGTACTACGAGGGGAAAAAGGCACTGAAGCTTTCTTT. Protein: CAWSVLRGEKGTEAFF.

This clonotype was observed a handful of times. J is TRBJ2-5 and V is TRBV5-4; D ambiguous. There are 13 residues in the CDR3. Germline V CDR1 and CDR2: SGHNT, YYREEE (reference sequence). V lost 3 bases and J lost 0, with 6 bases in between. The CDR3 loop is CASSSSNQETQYF. CDR3 DNA: TGTGCCAGCAGCTCCTCGAACCAAGAGACCCAGTACTTC.

V is TRBV6-5 and J is TRBJ2-7; 8 bases are a match to TRBD2. CDR1 is MNHEY and CDR2 is SVGAGI in the germline V gene. After removal of 7 bases from V and 0 bases from J, the junction contained 5 bases not matched to a gene. This CDR3 comprises 14 residues. The CDR3 region is CASKVAGSSYEQYF. CDR3 DNA sequence: TGTGCCAGCAAGGTAGCGGGGAGCTCCTACGAGCAGTACTTC.

This sequence joins TRBV30 and TRBJ1-1; 9 bases align to TRBD1. Germline V gene sequence: CDR1 GTSNPN, CDR2 SVGIG (reference sequence). The CDR3 is 14 amino acids. Germline trimming cut 2 bases from V and 3 bases from J; bases unmatched to any gene: 4. As DNA, the CDR3 is TGTGCCTGGAGTAGGACAGGGGTTCACACTGAAGCTTTCTTT. This gives the protein CAWSRTGVHTEAFF.

This clonotype was picked up one time. The chain recombines TRBV18 with TRBJ2-2; D call uncertain. Germline values: CDR1 KGHSH, CDR2 LQKENI. Trimming left V 3 bases short and J 0 bases short, with 14 bases between. This CDR3 is built from 17 residues. Here the CDR3 reads CASSPRRLVTNTGELFF. In nucleotides, the CDR3 is TGTGCCAGCTCACCCCGCAGGCTCGTCACGAACACCGGGGAGCTGTTTTTT.

This clonotype was seen a few times. The chain recombines TRBV28 with TRBJ2-7, with D possibly matching TRBD2 (5 bases). CDR1 and CDR2 from the germline V gene are MDHEN and SYDVKM. V dropped 4 bases and J dropped 1 base, with 5 bases sitting between them. The CDR3 extends over 12 amino acids. Written as DNA, the CDR3 is TGTGCCAGCAGTTCGGGGTCCTACGAGCAGTACGTC. Protein sequence: CASSSGSYEQYV.

This clonotype was recorded only once. The chain links TRBV9 to TRBJ2-1; maybe TRBD2 (5 bases). V was pared by 4 bases and J by 7 bases, with 24 bases between. CDR1 is SGDLS and CDR2 is YYNGEE in the germline V gene. The CDR3 covers 17 residues. The CDR3 reads CASSSQPGKAPWNEQFF. CDR3 bases: TGTGCCAGCAGCTCTCAGCCGGGGAAGGCCCCATGGAATGAGCAGTTCTTC.

The V and J genes are TRBV5-1 and TRBJ2-1, with TRBD2 identical over 13 bases. This CDR3 has 16 residues. Germline assignment: CDR1 SGHRS and CDR2 YFSETQ. Unmatched junction bases numbered 10, after V lost 3 bases and J lost 10 bases. The CDR3: CASSSRRTSGRDEQFF. The CDR3, as DNA: TGCGCCAGCAGCTCGCGAAGGACTAGCGGGAGAGACGAGCAGTTCTTC. Full variable domain (remainder filled in from reference TRBV5-1 and TRBJ2-1): KAGVTQTPRYLIKTRGQQVTLSCSPISGHRSVSWYQQTPGQGLQFLFEYFSETQRNKGNFPGRFSGRQFSNSRSEMNVSTLELGDSALYLCASSSRRTSGRDEQFFGPGTRLTVL.

CDR3 sequence reads: CASSHQGNTEAFF. CDR3 in DNA: TGCGCCAGCAGCCACCAAGGGAACACTGAAGCTTTCTTT. The chain has TRBV4-1 and TRBJ1-1; D is unclear. The CDR3 has 13 amino acids. The germline V gene encodes CDR1 MGHRA and CDR2 YSYEKL. V was clipped by 3 bases and J by 1 base, with 6 bases between them.

The J gene is TRBJ2-5, the V gene TRBV3-1; D ambiguous. With 1 base removed from V and 7 bases from J, the gap between germline ends came to 4 bases. CDR1 LGHDT and CDR2 YNNKEL come from the germline V gene (reference sequence). The CDR3 length is 11 residues. Here the CDR3 DNA reads TGTGCCAGCAGCCAAGGGGGGACCCAGTACTTC. Translating it yields CASSQGGTQYF.

The V and J genes are TRBV9 and TRBJ2-3; 9 bases match TRBD2. Germline V lookup: CDR1 SGDLS, CDR2 YYNGEE. The CDR3 has 17 residues. The V gene end was trimmed by 0 bases and the J gene end by 1 base; junction bases not matched to a gene: 6. CDR3 sequence reads: CASSVAPVAGGTDTQYF. The CDR3 DNA follows: TGTGCCAGCAGCGTAGCGCCGGTAGCGGGAGGCACAGATACGCAGTATTTT.

The genes are TRBV27 and TRBJ1-5, with D possibly TRBD1 on 5 matching bases. Germline V gene data show CDR1 as MNHEY and CDR2 as SMNVEV (reference sequence). V lost 7 bases to trimming and J lost 6 bases, with 16 bases between them. The CDR3 covers 14 residues. CDR3 amino acids: CASKESGYGQPQHF. The CDR3, as DNA: TGTGCCAGCAAAGAATCAGGGTACGGTCAGCCCCAGCATTTT.

The chain combines TRBV20-1 with TRBJ2-1, with D hard to call. The V end was cut by 5 bases, the J end by 7 bases, with 12 bases between. This CDR3 has 12 amino acids. CDR1 and CDR2 (germline): DFQATT, SNEGSKA (reference sequence). DNA for the CDR3: TGCAGTGCTGACTCATCGCGGAATGAGCAGTTCTTC. Translating it yields CSADSSRNEQFF.

The CDR3 region has the DNA TGCAGTGCTTCCCTAAGAGGGGACACTGAAGCTTTCTTT. It specifies CSASLRGDTEAFF. J is TRBJ1-1 and V is TRBV20-1; a weak D match, TRBD1 (5 bases). CDR3 length: 13 residues. Deletions cut 5 bases from V and 3 bases from J, with 13 bases between. Germline V lookup: CDR1 DFQATT, CDR2 SNEGSKA (reference sequence).

The rearrangement links TRBV24-1 to TRBJ2-2; possibly TRBD1 or TRBD2 for D (5 bases each). The CDR3 covers 14 residues. Germline V gene sequence: CDR1 KGHDR, CDR2 SFDVKD. The V end lost 6 bases, the J end lost 3 bases, and 10 bases lay between the germline ends. CDR3 in amino acids: CATSLVGHTGELFF. The CDR3 nucleotides read TGTGCCACCAGTCTTGTGGGACACACCGGGGAGCTGTTTTTT.

The rearrangement uses TRBV7-2 and TRBJ2-7; D tentatively fits TRBD1 or TRBD2 (5 bases each). Germline V CDR1 and CDR2: SGHTA, FQGNSA. The CDR3 extends over 16 amino acids. With 5 bases removed from V and 2 bases from J, the gap between germline ends came to 19 bases. The CDR3 here is CASSARDVGIPYEQYF. As DNA, the CDR3 is TGTGCCAGCAGCGCCCGGGACGTAGGGATTCCCTACGAGCAGTACTTC.

The chain carries TRBV30 and TRBJ1-4; possibly TRBD1 for D (6 bases). The germline V gene has CDR1 GTSNPN and CDR2 SVGIG (reference sequence). The CDR3 has 13 residues. V was trimmed by 2 bases and J by 7 bases, leaving 11 bases between them. CDR3 bases: TGTGCCTGGAGTCCGCGACAGGCTGAAAAACTGTTTTTT. As protein: CAWSPRQAEKLFF.

This chain joins TRBV6-6 and TRBJ2-7, with a possible D match to TRBD1 (6 bases). The germline CDR1 and CDR2 sequences are MNHNY and SVGAGI (reference sequence). The CDR3 is 13 amino acids. With 4 bases removed from V and 6 bases from J, the gap between germline ends came to 13 bases. The CDR3 sequence is CASSSLTGPEQYV. CDR3 DNA: TGTGCCAGCAGTTCCCTGACAGGACCCGAGCAGTACGTC.

This chain connects TRBV9 to TRBJ2-1; no clear D gene. CDR3 length: 14 residues. Germline V gives CDR1 SGDLS, CDR2 YYNGEE. V gave up 3 bases and J gave up 8 bases, with 15 bases separating them. CDR3 loop: CASSAPIVADEQFF. The CDR3 bases are TGTGCCAGCAGCGCCCCGATAGTCGCGGATGAGCAGTTCTTC. Together with reference TRBV9 and TRBJ2-1, the CDR3 gives the full variable domain: DSGVTQTPKHLITATGQRVTLRCSPRSGDLSVYWYQQSLDQGLQFLIQYYNGEERAKGNILERFSAQQFPDLHSELNLSSLELGDSALYFCASSAPIVADEQFFGPGTRLTVL.